The 6 T cell receptor beta chains in this list originate from one sample, sequenced in a study of blood T cell repertoires in COVID-19. Generated by immunoSEQ multiplex PCR, the TCRdb table keeps only in-frame clones and is missing some. The sample includes more than 90,000 clones, approximately 70% seen only once; the top ten take 20% to 25%. Sequencing input: peripheral blood. All receptors come from a woman aged 60 to 75 in a cohort sampled during active or convalescent COVID-19.

V usage is TRBV4-1 and J usage is TRBJ2-4, with D perhaps TRBD1 (5 bases). V was trimmed by 3 bases and J by 0 bases, leaving 12 bases between them. Germline V gene lookup returns CDR1 MGHRA and CDR2 YSYEKL. CDR3 length equals 16 residues. This chain's CDR3 is CASSQTPQGAKNIQYF. CDR3 sequence (DNA): TGCGCCAGCAGCCAGACACCGCAGGGAGCCAAAAACATTCAGTACTTC.

V gene TRBV5-6 combines with J gene TRBJ1-4; D perhaps matches TRBD1 (6 bases). CDR3 length: 16 residues. The V gene lost 1 base and the J gene lost 2 bases, with 12 bases spanning the gap. The V gene's germline CDR1 is SGHDT and CDR2 YYEEEE. This chain's CDR3 is CASSLLGTGTNEKLFF. The CDR3, as DNA: TGTGCCAGCAGCTTGTTGGGAACAGGGACTAATGAAAAACTGTTTTTT.

In nucleotides, the CDR3 is TGTGCCAGCAGCCCCGGACAGGGGGTAAACACTGAAGCTTTCTTT. Translation gives CASSPGQGVNTEAFF. The genes are TRBV6-6 and TRBJ1-1, with 10 positions matching TRBD1. CDR3 length: 15 residues. Germline assignment: CDR1 MNHNY and CDR2 SVGAGI (reference sequence). The junction had 6 bases not matched to a gene; V was cut back by 6 bases and J by 2 bases.

V is TRBV7-9 and J is TRBJ2-3, with 9 bases that match TRBD1. Germline assignment: CDR1 SEHNR and CDR2 FQNEAQ (reference sequence). This CDR3 contains 17 residues. The V segment lost 5 bases and the J segment 0 bases; nucleotides outside the gene matches: 9. In nucleotides, the CDR3 is TGTGCCAGCAGCCCATACCTCGGGACAGGGAGCACAGATACGCAGTATTTT. The encoded protein is CASSPYLGTGSTDTQYF.

The CDR3 here is CASSLRQGEETQYF. For the CDR3, the DNA is TGTGCCAGCAGCCTACGACAGGGAGAAGAGACCCAGTACTTC. The chain combines TRBV7-9 with TRBJ2-5; 7 nucleotides match TRBD1. Per germline, CDR1 SEHNR and CDR2 FQNEAQ (reference sequence). There are 14 residues in the CDR3. With 5 bases clipped from V and 3 bases from J, the junction kept 6 bases outside the gene matches.

This clone came up a few times. The rearrangement links TRBV12-3 or TRBV12-4 to TRBJ1-1; 8 bases align to TRBD1. V lost 7 bases to trimming and J lost 1 base; unmatched junction nucleotides: 2. The CDR3 has 13 amino acids. DNA for the CDR3: TGTGCCAGCACCGGACAGGGGAACACTGAAGCTTTCTTT. Translation gives CASTGQGNTEAFF.